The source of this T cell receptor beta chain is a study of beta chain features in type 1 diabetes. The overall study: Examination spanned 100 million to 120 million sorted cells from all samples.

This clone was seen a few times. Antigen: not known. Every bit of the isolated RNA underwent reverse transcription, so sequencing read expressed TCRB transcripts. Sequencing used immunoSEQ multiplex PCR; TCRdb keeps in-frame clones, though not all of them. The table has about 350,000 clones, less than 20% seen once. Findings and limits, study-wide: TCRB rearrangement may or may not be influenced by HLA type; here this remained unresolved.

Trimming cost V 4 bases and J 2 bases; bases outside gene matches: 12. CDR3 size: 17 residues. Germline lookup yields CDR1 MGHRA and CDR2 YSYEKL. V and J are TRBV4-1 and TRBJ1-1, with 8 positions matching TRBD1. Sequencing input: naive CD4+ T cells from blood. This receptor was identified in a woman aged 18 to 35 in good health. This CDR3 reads CASSLILGQGGNTEAFF. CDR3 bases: TGCGCCAGCAGCCTCATCCTAGGACAGGGCGGTAACACTGAAGCTTTCTTT.